The next 21 T cell receptor beta chains were all read from a single sample in a study of T cell responses to AZD1222 COVID-19 vaccine. Sequencing was performed with immunoSEQ multiplex PCR; in TCRdb, only in-frame clones are kept and a portion is missing. The table lists over 150,000 clones, approximately 86% of them singletons. This material consisted of peripheral blood, taken 28 days after the second AZD1222 dose. The receptors come from an adult who received the AZD1222 COVID-19 vaccine.

The rearrangement uses TRBV7-9 and TRBJ1-4, with D hard to call. V lost 2 bases and J lost 5, with 6 bases in between. The germline CDR1 and CDR2 sequences are SEHNR and FQNEAQ (reference sequence). This CDR3 region has 13 residues. Written as DNA, the CDR3 is TGTGCCAGCAGCTTACCCCCAAATGAAAAACTGTTTTTT. Its translation: CASSLPPNEKLFF.

V and J are TRBV9 and TRBJ2-1; D gene uncertain. V was cut by 3 bases and J by 6 bases, with 16 bases left in between. Germline CDR1 and CDR2: SGDLS and YYNGEE. The CDR3 spans 15 residues. The CDR3 nucleotides are TGTGCCAGCAGCGCGACCAGCCTCCCAGGCAATGAGCAGTTCTTC. Encoded protein: CASSATSLPGNEQFF. The variable domain in full, with the rest retrieved from reference TRBV9 and TRBJ2-1, is DSGVTQTPKHLITATGQRVTLRCSPRSGDLSVYWYQQSLDQGLQFLIQYYNGEERAKGNILERFSAQQFPDLHSELNLSSLELGDSALYFCASSATSLPGNEQFFGPGTRLTVL.

The V gene is TRBV4-1, the J gene TRBJ1-2; possible D gene TRBD1, 5 bases. Germline V CDR1 and CDR2: MGHRA, YSYEKL. V was pared by 2 bases and J by 4 bases, with 11 bases between. This CDR3 has 14 amino acids. CDR3 region: CASSQIIGAYGYTF. The CDR3 DNA reads TGCGCCAGCAGCCAAATCATCGGGGCCTATGGCTACACCTTC.

V is TRBV21-1 and J is TRBJ2-2; no check of the table's D call, TRBD2, against the DNA was made. TRBV21-1 is given as a pseudogene. The CDR3 covers 16 residues. CDR3 nucleotide sequence: TGTGCCAGCACTATACTAGCGGGGGAGAACACCGGGGAGCTGTTTTTT. Translated: CASTILAGENTGELFF.

The V call is TRBV28, the J call TRBJ2-5; 7 nucleotides agree with TRBD1. Germline CDR1 and CDR2: MDHEN and SYDVKM. V lost 3 bases and J lost 5; bases outside the gene matches: 6. This CDR3 comprises 14 residues. CDR3 bases: TGTGCCAGCAGTTTTGGGGACAGACGGGAGACCCAGTACTTC. Translated, it gives CASSFGDRRETQYF. Drawing the rest from reference TRBV28 and TRBJ2-5, the complete variable domain is DVKVTQSSRYLVKRTGEKVFLECVQDMDHENMFWYRQDPGLGLRLIYFSYDVKMKEKGDIPEGYSVSREKKERFSLILESASTNQTSMYLCASSFGDRRETQYFGPGTRLLVL.

The V and J genes are TRBV3-1 (or the pseudogene TRBV3-2) and TRBJ2-1; D perhaps matches TRBD2 (7 bases). Per the germline V gene, CDR1 is LGHDT and CDR2 is YNNKEL (reference sequence). Deletions cut 0 bases from V and 2 bases from J, with 14 bases between. The CDR3 runs to 17 residues. This chain's CDR3 is CASSQEGGASTYNEQFF. The CDR3 nucleotides read TGTGCCAGCAGCCAAGAAGGGGGGGCGTCCACCTACAATGAGCAGTTCTTC.

CDR3 sequence: CASSLALGPAEQYF. Written as DNA, the CDR3 is TGCGCCAGCAGCTTGGCCCTGGGTCCCGCCGAGCAGTACTTC. The chain recombines TRBV5-1 with TRBJ2-7; D remains unclear. Germline CDR1 reads SGHRS; CDR2 reads YFSETQ. V shed 0 bases and J shed 6 bases, with 13 bases lying between them. The CDR3 runs to 14 residues.

The chain is built from TRBV5-4 and TRBJ1-4, with a tentative D call TRBD1 (6 bases). Germline V gives CDR1 SGHNT, CDR2 YYREEE (reference sequence). V lost 2 bases and J 8 bases, leaving 10 bases between the germline ends. The CDR3 runs 13 residues. The CDR3 nucleotides are TGTGCCAGCAGCTTACGAGGGGGGGAAAAACTGTTTTTT. Amino acids: CASSLRGGEKLFF.

The chain has TRBV24-1 and TRBJ2-7, with TRBD1 matching over 7 bases. CDR3 length equals 14 residues. V trimming: 6 bases; J trimming: 5 bases; junction bases outside the gene matches: 9. Germline V CDR1 and CDR2: KGHDR, SFDVKD. CDR3 sequence: CATSYAGGPHEQYF. DNA of the CDR3: TGTGCCACCAGTTACGCAGGGGGTCCCCACGAGCAGTACTTC.

This chain uses TRBV9 with TRBJ2-1; no definite D call. Deletions cut 0 bases from V and 8 bases from J, with 15 bases between. The CDR3 is 15 residues long. The germline CDR1 and CDR2 sequences are SGDLS and YYNGEE. The CDR3 here is CASSVADGVGDEQFF. The CDR3, as DNA: TGTGCCAGCAGCGTAGCTGATGGGGTGGGCGATGAGCAGTTCTTC.

The rearrangement joins TRBV4-3 to TRBJ1-2; TRBD1 is a possible D gene (5 bases). There are 15 residues in the CDR3. Germline lookup yields CDR1 LGHNA and CDR2 YSLEER. Trimming took 0 bases from V and 4 from J, leaving 12 bases between them. CDR3 in DNA: TGCGCCAGCAGCCAAGATTTAGGGGTTGGCTATGGCTACACCTTC. Its protein is CASSQDLGVGYGYTF.

The V gene is TRBV9, the J gene TRBJ2-5, with D perhaps TRBD1 (6 bases). V gave up 4 bases and J gave up 3 bases, with 25 bases separating them. Germline values: CDR1 SGDLS, CDR2 YYNGEE. This CDR3 has 18 amino acids. In DNA, the CDR3 is TGTGCCAGCAGCCCCATGGGCAGGGGCACGAAATGGGAAGAGACCCAGTACTTC. Translation: CASSPMGRGTKWEETQYF. Using reference TRBV9 and TRBJ2-5 for the parts outside the CDR3, the full variable domain is DSGVTQTPKHLITATGQRVTLRCSPRSGDLSVYWYQQSLDQGLQFLIQYYNGEERAKGNILERFSAQQFPDLHSELNLSSLELGDSALYFCASSPMGRGTKWEETQYFGPGTRLLVL.

V is TRBV7-8 and J is TRBJ2-2; D gene uncertain. Germline V CDR1 and CDR2: SGHVS, FQNEAQ. Trimming took 5 bases from V and 1 from J, leaving 14 bases between them. The CDR3 runs 16 residues. This chain's CDR3 is CASSPFGPMNTGELFF. In DNA form, the CDR3 reads TGTGCCAGCAGCCCATTCGGACCGATGAACACCGGGGAGCTGTTTTTT.

The chain has TRBV7-2 and TRBJ2-7; 9 bases map to TRBD2. CDR3 length: 16 residues. CDR1 and CDR2 (germline): SGHTA, FQGNSA. V shed 2 bases, J shed 1 base, and the junction held 6 bases outside the gene matches. The CDR3 DNA reads as TGTGCCAGCAGCTTATATCCAAGCGGGGGGTCCTACGAGCAGTACTTC. Its protein is CASSLYPSGGSYEQYF.

The chain is built from TRBV9 and TRBJ2-5, with a tentative D call TRBD2 (6 bases). V lost 0 bases, J lost 1 base, and 10 bases lay in between. Germline assignment: CDR1 SGDLS and CDR2 YYNGEE. The CDR3 loop spans 15 amino acids. The CDR3 DNA sequence: TGTGCCAGCAGCGTAGCTGGGGGACTCCAAGAGACCCAGTACTTC. As protein: CASSVAGGLQETQYF.

The table lists this clone with a count of one. V gene TRBV5-3 combines with J gene TRBJ1-5; D perhaps matches TRBD1 (6 bases). TRBV5-3 belongs to the ORF category, with a function that is uncertain. Trimming took 0 bases from V and 1 from J, leaving 8 bases between them. The CDR3 spans 15 residues. CDR3 sequence reads: CARSLDRESNQPQHF. CDR3 in DNA: TGTGCCAGAAGCTTGGACAGGGAGAGCAATCAGCCCCAGCATTTT.

J is TRBJ1-2 and V is TRBV9, with no clear D. Germline V gene data show CDR1 as SGDLS and CDR2 as YYNGEE. Trimming cost V 3 bases and J 3 bases, with 15 bases left between them. The CDR3 totals 15 residues. Written as DNA, the CDR3 is TGTGCCAGCAGCGCCGTCCCGTTTTCAGACTATGGCTACACCTTC. Protein: CASSAVPFSDYGYTF.

This clone was detected only once. V and J are TRBV5-5 and TRBJ2-5, with 7 bases lining up with TRBD1. V lost 3 bases and J lost 4; bases outside the gene matches: 0. Per germline, CDR1 SGHKS and CDR2 YYEKEE (reference sequence). This CDR3 region has 12 residues. Written as DNA, the CDR3 is TGTGCCAGCAGCTGGACAGGAGAGACCCAGTACTTC. Translated: CASSWTGETQYF. The full variable domain, in which reference TRBV5-5 and TRBJ2-5 provide the parts outside the CDR3, is DAGVTQSPTHLIKTRGQQVTLRCSPISGHKSVSWYQQVLGQGPQFIFQYYEKEERGRGNFPDRFSARQFPNYSSELNVNALLLGDSALYLCASSWTGETQYFGPGTRLLVL.

A single count supports this clone. This rearrangement joins TRBV25-1 to TRBJ2-3, with 9 bases that match TRBD2. The CDR3 is made up of 15 amino acids. J was trimmed by 6 bases and V by 6 bases; bases with no gene match: 10. Looked up from germline, CDR1 is MGHDK and CDR2 is SYGVNS. The CDR3 DNA reads as TGTGCCAGCAGAGACTCAAGGACTAGCGCGGATACGCAGTATTTT. This gives the protein CASRDSRTSADTQYF.

The CDR3 is CASFRQVNEKLFF. DNA for the CDR3: TGTGCCAGCTTCCGACAAGTTAATGAAAAACTGTTTTTT. V usage is TRBV2 and J usage is TRBJ1-4; D call uncertain. V lost 8 bases and J lost 4, with 11 bases in between. Germline V gene data show CDR1 as SNHLY and CDR2 as FYNNEI. This CDR3 is built from 13 residues.

The gene calls are TRBV6-6 and TRBJ1-2; D remains unclear. Trimming removed 4 bases from V and 3 bases from J, with 6 bases in between. CDR1 is MNHNY, CDR2 SVGAGI, per germline (reference sequence). The CDR3 consists of 12 residues. CDR3 coding DNA: TGTGCCAGCAGTTTCACGGACTATGGCTACACCTTC. This gives the protein CASSFTDYGYTF.